A selection of T cell receptor beta chains follows, all from one sample in a study of Ad26.COV2.S vaccination and SARS-CoV-2 variants. Measured with immunoSEQ multiplex PCR; TCRdb has only the in-frame clones, and not every one. The data show hundreds of thousands of clones, roughly 87% seen once. The sequences come from peripheral blood, collected in a trial of Ad26.COV2.S vaccine versus placebo. Receptor source: a person aged 18-60 years who received the Ad26.COV2.S COVID-19 vaccine or a placebo. Both conserved end residues are part of each CDR3. D genes are given only for firm matches. Size is omitted from some rows. Given values are once, few, many or a class for expanded clones.

CDR3 protein	CDR3 DNA	D gene	V gene	J gene	clone size
CASRVTGGFYEQYF	TGTGCCAGCAGAGTGACAGGGGGGTTCTACGAGCAGTACTTC	TRBD1	TRBV6-5	TRBJ2-7	.
CASSSTQSYEQYF	TGCGCCAGCAGCTCTACCCAATCCTACGAGCAGTACTTC	.	TRBV5-1	TRBJ2-7	.
CASSPGGGYEQYF	TGTGCCAGCAGCCCGGGGGGGGGTTACGAGCAGTACTTC	TRBD2	TRBV3-1/TRBV3-2	TRBJ2-7	.
CASSIGANTEAFF	TGTGCCAGCTCAATTGGGGCGAACACTGAAGCTTTCTTT	.	TRBV18	TRBJ1-1	.
CATSDLGDRADTQYF	TGTGCCACCAGTGATTTGGGGGACAGGGCCGATACGCAGTATTTT	TRBD1	TRBV24-1	TRBJ2-3	.
CASSYGAGWYEQYF	TGTGCCAGCAGTTATGGGGCAGGGTGGTACGAGCAGTACTTC	.	TRBV6-5	TRBJ2-7	.
CASSLLPSTFGYTF	TGTGCCAGCAGCCTCCTTCCCTCCACCTTCGGCTACACCTTC	.	TRBV27	TRBJ1-2	.
CASSLAPTGNYGYTF	TGTGCCAGCAGCTTAGCCCCAACAGGGAACTATGGCTACACCTTC	.	TRBV11-2	TRBJ1-2	.
CASSLFMGLRLNTGELFF	TGTGCCAGCAGCTTATTCATGGGTCTGAGATTGAACACCGGGGAGCTGTTTTTT	.	TRBV7-9	TRBJ2-2	.
CASSKLGGDEQYF	TGTGCCAGCAGCAAACTCGGGGGCGACGAGCAGTACTTC	.	TRBV7-9	TRBJ2-7	.
CASSQGGDPQYF	TGCGCCAGCAGCCAAGGAGGGGACCCCCAGTACTTC	.	TRBV4-1	TRBJ2-7	.
CASSKADDFSNQPQHF	TGTGCCAGCAGCAAAGCGGATGATTTTAGCAATCAGCCCCAGCATTTT	.	TRBV21-1	TRBJ1-5	.
CASSQVWLHEKLFF	TGCGCCAGCAGCCAAGTTTGGCTTCATGAAAAACTGTTTTTT	.	TRBV4-1	TRBJ1-4	.
CASSQRVVGVNEKLFF	TGCGCCAGCAGCCAACGGGTCGTGGGGGTTAATGAAAAACTGTTTTTT	.	TRBV4-1	TRBJ1-4	.
CASSYSILTEQYF	TGTGCCAGCAGTTACTCGATTCTGACAGAGCAGTACTTC	.	TRBV6-5	TRBJ2-7	.
CASSFSGLNGYTF	TGTGCCAGCAGCTTCTCCGGGCTCAATGGCTACACCTTC	.	TRBV5-8	TRBJ1-2	once